This T cell receptor beta chain derives from a study of blood T cell repertoires in COVID-19. Study at large: Both acute and convalescent COVID-19 samples were obtained from the United States, Italy and Spain. In each case, the material was cDNA or gDNA derived from T cells, B-cell-depleted T cells, or PBMCs.

This clone was counted once. The authors' processing: Amplification from reference gene primers served as the basis for estimated nucleated cell counts. Sequenced by immunoSEQ multiplex PCR; TCRdb stores in-frame clones only, minus some. The V and J calls and clone size come from that table; D and trimming were worked out from the DNA. The data show some 120,000 clones, approximately 80% seen once. Germline V gene data show CDR1 as SGHDN and CDR2 as FVKESK. The ends were cut back, 0 bases at V and 6 bases at J, with 17 bases in the middle. The CDR3 is made up of 16 amino acids. The source of this sequence is a woman aged 50 to 60 with acute or convalescent COVID-19. The chain has TRBV14 and TRBJ1-1; D call uncertain. The sequencing input was peripheral blood. The CDR3 is CASSQEVDARLSEAFF. CDR3 bases: TGTGCCAGCAGCCAAGAAGTCGACGCCCGACTATCTGAAGCTTTCTTT.